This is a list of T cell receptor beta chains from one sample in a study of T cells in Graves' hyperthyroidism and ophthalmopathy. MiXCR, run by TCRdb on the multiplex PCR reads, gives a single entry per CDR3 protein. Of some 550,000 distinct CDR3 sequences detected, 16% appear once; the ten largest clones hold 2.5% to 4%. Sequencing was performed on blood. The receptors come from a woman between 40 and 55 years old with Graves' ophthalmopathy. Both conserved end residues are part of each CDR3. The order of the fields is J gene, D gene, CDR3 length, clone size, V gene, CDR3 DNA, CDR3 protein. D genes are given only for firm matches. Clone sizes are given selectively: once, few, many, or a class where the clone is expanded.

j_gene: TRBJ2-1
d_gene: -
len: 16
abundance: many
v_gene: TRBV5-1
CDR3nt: TGCGCCAGCAGCTTTGAGACGGGATCCTCCTACAATGAGCAGTTCTTC
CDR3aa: CASSFETGSSYNEQFF

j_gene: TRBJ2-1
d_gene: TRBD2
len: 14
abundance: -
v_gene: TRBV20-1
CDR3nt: TGCAGTGCGGACCCTAGCGGGAATCACAATGAGCAGTTCTTC
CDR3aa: CSADPSGNHNEQFF

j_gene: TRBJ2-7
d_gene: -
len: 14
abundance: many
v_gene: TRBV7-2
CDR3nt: TGTGCCAGCAGCTTCAACCTTCCGGGGTCCGAGCAGTACTTC
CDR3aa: CASSFNLPGSEQYF

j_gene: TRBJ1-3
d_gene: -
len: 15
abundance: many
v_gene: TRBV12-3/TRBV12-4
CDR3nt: TGTGCCAGCAGTGACGGACTGTACTCTGGAAACACCATATATTTT
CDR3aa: CASSDGLYSGNTIYF

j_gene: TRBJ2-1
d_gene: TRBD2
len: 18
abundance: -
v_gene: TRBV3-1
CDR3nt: TGTGCCAGCAGCCTGGGACTAGCGGGGGGCCCGGGAAACAATGAGCAGTTCTTC
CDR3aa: CASSLGLAGGPGNNEQFF

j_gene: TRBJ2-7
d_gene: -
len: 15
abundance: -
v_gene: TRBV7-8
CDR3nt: TGTGCCAGCAGCGCCCGCCCGAGGACAGCGGACGAGCAGTACTTC
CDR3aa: CASSARPRTADEQYF

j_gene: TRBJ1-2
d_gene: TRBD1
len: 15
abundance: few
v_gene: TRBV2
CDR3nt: TGTGCCAGCAGTGAATCAGGACAGGCGCTCTATGGCTACACCTTC
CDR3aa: CASSESGQALYGYTF

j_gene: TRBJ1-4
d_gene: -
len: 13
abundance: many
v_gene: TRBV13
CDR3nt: TGTGCCAGCAGCTTGGGGAGGAATGAAAAACTGTTTTTT
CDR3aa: CASSLGRNEKLFF

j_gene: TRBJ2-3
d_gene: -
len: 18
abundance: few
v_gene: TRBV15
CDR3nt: TGTGCCACCAGCAGAGGGGGAAATAGCGCCCTGTACACAGATACGCAGTATTTT
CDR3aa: CATSRGGNSALYTDTQYF

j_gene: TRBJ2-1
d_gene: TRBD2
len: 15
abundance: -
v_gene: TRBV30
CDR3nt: TGTGCCTGGAGTGGGCGGCTAGCGGGAATATATGAGCAGTTCTTC
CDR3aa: CAWSGRLAGIYEQFF

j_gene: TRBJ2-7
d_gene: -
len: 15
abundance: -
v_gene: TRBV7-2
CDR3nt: TGTGCCAGCAGCCCGATATTCAGGAGAACCTACGAGCAGTACTTC
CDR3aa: CASSPIFRRTYEQYF

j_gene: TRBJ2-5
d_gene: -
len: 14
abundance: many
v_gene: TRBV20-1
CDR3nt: TGCAGTGCTAGAGTCCCAGGGAATGGGGAGACCCAGTACTTC
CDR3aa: CSARVPGNGETQYF

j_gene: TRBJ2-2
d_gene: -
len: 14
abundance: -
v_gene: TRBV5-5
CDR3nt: TGTGCCAGCAGCCAAGGAGACGCTGGCGGGGAGCTGTTTTTT
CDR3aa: CASSQGDAGGELFF

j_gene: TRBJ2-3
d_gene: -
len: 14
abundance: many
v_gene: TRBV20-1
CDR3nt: TGCAGTGCTAGAGGACCCGGCTACACAGATACGCAGTATTTT
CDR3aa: CSARGPGYTDTQYF

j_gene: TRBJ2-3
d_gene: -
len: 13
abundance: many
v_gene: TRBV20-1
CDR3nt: TGCAGTGCCCCACGCTCCGGGGCAGATACGCAGTATTTT
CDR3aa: CSAPRSGADTQYF

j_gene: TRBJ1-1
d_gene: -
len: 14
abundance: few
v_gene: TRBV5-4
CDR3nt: TGTGCCAGCAGCGTAGACAGTATGAACACTGAAGCTTTCTTT
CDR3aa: CASSVDSMNTEAFF

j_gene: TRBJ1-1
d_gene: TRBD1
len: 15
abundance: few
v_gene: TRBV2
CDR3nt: TGTGCCACCGCCGGACAGGGGCTTTCGAACACTGAAGCTTTCTTT
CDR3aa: CATAGQGLSNTEAFF

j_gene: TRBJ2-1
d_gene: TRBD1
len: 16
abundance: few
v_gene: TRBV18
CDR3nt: TGTGCCAGCTCGGCTGAACCGGGACAGAAGCACTATGAGCAGTTCTTC
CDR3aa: CASSAEPGQKHYEQFF

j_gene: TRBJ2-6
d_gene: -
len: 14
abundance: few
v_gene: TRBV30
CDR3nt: TGTGCCAGTGGACGCAGCTCTGGGGCCAGCGTCCTGACTTTC
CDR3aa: CASGRSSGASVLTF

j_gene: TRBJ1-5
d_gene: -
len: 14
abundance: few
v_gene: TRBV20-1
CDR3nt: TGCAGTGCTAGTTTGGGAAATAGCAATCAGCCCCAGCATTTT
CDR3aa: CSASLGNSNQPQHF

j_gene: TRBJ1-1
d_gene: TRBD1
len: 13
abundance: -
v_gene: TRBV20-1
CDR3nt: TGCAGTGCTGCTGGGACAGCGAACACTGAAACTTTCTTT
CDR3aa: CSAAGTANTETFF

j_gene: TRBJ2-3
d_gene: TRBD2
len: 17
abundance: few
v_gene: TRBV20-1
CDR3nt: TGCAGTGCGGATCTAGCGGGAGGGCCCGATGGAGGCGATACGCAGTATTTT
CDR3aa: CSADLAGGPDGGDTQYF

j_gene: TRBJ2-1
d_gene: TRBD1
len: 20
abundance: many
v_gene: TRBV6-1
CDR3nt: TGTGCCACCCTCGGGACAGGGCAGGGACCACCTGGTGTCGGCTACAATGAGCAGTTCTTC
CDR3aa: CATLGTGQGPPGVGYNEQFF

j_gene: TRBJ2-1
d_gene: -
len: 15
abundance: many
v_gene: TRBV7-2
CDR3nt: TGTGCCAGCAGCTTAGGGGCCAACTCCTACAATGAGCAGTTCTTC
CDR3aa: CASSLGANSYNEQFF

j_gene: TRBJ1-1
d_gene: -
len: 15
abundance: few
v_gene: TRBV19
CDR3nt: TGTGCCAGTAGTATAGATCACCGGGCTGCCACTGAAGCTTTCTTT
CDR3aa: CASSIDHRAATEAFF

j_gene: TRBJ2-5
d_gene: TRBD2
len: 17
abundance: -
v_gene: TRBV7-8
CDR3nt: TGTGCCAGCAGCTTAGTTTCCCTAGCGGGGGGCCAAGAGACCCAGTACTTC
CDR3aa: CASSLVSLAGGQETQYF

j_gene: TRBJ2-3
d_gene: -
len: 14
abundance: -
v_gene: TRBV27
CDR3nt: TGTGCCAGCAGCTTCGGAGGGAGGACAGATACGCAGTATTTT
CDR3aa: CASSFGGRTDTQYF

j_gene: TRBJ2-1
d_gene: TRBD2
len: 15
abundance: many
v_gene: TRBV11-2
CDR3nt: TGTGCCAGCAGCTCCCTTAGCGGGGGTCCCGATGAGCAGTTCTTC
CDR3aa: CASSSLSGGPDEQFF

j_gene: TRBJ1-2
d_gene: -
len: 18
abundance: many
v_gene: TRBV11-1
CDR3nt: TGTGCCAGCAGCCCAGCGCCAATGACACGTTTTACTGACTATGGCTACACCTTC
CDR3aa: CASSPAPMTRFTDYGYTF

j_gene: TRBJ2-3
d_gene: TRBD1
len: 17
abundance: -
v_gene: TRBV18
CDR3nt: TGTGCCAGCTCACCAGGACTTGGGACAGGGGGCCCAGATACGCAGTATTTT
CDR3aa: CASSPGLGTGGPDTQYF

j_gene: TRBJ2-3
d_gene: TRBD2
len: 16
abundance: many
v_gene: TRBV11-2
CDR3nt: TGTGCCAGCAGCTTACGCCTAGCGGGGGGAGGAGATACGCAGTATTTT
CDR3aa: CASSLRLAGGGDTQYF

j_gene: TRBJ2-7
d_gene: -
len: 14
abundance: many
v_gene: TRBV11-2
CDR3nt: TGTGCCAGCAGCCTGGCAGGGGTGCGCTACGAGCAGTACTTC
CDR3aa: CASSLAGVRYEQYF

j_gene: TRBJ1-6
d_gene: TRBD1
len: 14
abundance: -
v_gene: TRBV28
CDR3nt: TGTGCCACCGGGGGGGACAGGGGATTATCACCCCTCCACTTT
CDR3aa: CATGGDRGLSPLHF

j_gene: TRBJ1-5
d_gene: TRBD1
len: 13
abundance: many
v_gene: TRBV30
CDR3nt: TGTGCCTGGAATGGACAGGGGGATCAGCCCCAGCATTTT
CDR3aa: CAWNGQGDQPQHF

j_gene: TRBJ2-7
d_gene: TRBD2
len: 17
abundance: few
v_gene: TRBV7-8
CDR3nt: TGTGCCAGCAGCTTCGCTAGCGGGACCCTGCGGGCCTACGAGCAGTACTTC
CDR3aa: CASSFASGTLRAYEQYF

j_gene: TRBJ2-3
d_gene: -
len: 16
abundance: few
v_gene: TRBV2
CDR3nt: TGTGCCAGCAGACCCAGTTTGAGACTACTAACAGATACGCAGTATTTT
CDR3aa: CASRPSLRLLTDTQYF

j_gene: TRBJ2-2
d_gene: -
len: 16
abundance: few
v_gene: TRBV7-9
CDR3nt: TGTGCCAGCAGCCCTCCGGGGGGCCAATACACCGGGGAGCTGTTTTTT
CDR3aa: CASSPPGGQYTGELFF

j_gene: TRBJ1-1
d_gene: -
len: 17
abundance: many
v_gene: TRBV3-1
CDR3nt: TGTGCCAGCAGCCGTACACAGGCGGGTCGGATGAACACTGAAGCTTTCTTT
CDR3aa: CASSRTQAGRMNTEAFF

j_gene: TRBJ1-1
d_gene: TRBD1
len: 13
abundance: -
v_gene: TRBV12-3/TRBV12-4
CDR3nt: TGTGCCAGCAGTACAGGGGGTAGCACTGAAGCTTTCTTT
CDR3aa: CASSTGGSTEAFF

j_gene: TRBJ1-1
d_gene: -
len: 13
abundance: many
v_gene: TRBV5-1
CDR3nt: TGCGCCAGCAGTAAGGCAGAGAACACTGAAGCTTTCTTT
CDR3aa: CASSKAENTEAFF

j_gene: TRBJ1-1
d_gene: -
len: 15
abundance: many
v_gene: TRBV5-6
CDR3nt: TGTGCCAGCAGCTCTCGACAGGCCCTTGCCACTGAAGCTTTCTTT
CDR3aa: CASSSRQALATEAFF

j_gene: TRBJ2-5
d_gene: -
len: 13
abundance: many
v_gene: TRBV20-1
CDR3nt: TGCAGCCACGACTCCCGTAGTCAAGAGACCCAGTACTTC
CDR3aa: CSHDSRSQETQYF

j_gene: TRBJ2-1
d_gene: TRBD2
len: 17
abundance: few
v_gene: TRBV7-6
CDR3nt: TGTGCCAGCAGCTTAGGTCGCGTAGGGACTACTATCAATGAGCAGTTCTTC
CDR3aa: CASSLGRVGTTINEQFF

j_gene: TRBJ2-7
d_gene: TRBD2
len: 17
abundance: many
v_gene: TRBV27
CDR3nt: TGTGCCAGCAGTTTTCTCCCTTATAGCGGGAGAGGCTACGAGCAGTACTTC
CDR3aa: CASSFLPYSGRGYEQYF

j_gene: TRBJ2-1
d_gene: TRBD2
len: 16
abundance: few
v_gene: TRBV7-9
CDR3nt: TGTGCCAGCAGCTCCACCCGGGGGGTACTATACAATGAGCAGTTCTTC
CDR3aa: CASSSTRGVLYNEQFF

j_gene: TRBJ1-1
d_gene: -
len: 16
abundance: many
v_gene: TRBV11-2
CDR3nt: TGTGCCAGCAGCTTAGACGGCGGGGGCTACGACACTGAAGCTTTCTTT
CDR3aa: CASSLDGGGYDTEAFF

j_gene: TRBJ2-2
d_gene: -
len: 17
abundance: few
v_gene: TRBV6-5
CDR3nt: TGTGCCAGCAGTTACTTTCGAAACAGGGCGAACACCGGGGAGCTGTTTTTT
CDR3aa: CASSYFRNRANTGELFF

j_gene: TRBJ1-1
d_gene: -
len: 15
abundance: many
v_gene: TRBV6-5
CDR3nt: TGTGCCAGCAGTTACTCCGTGGGTGGGAGCACTGAAGCTTTCTTT
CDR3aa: CASSYSVGGSTEAFF

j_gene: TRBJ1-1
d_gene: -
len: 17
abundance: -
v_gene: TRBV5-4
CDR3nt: TGTGCCAGCAGCTACAACGGGTTTGAAAGGGCTCAGGGTGAAGCTTTCTTT
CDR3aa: CASSYNGFERAQGEAFF

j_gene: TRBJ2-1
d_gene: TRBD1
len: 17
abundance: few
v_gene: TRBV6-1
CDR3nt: TGTGCCAGCAGTCTCCGGGACAGTTGGGTTAAACCTAATGAGCAGTTCTTC
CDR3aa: CASSLRDSWVKPNEQFF

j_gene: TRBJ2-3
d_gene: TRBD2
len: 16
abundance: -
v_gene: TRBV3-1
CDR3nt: TGTGCCAGCAGCCAATTGACTAGCGGGGAAATAGATACGCAGTATTTT
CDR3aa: CASSQLTSGEIDTQYF